Listed below are T cell receptor beta chains from one sample, sequenced in a study of vaccination and CD4 T cells after COVID-19. One entry per CDR3 protein, called by TCRdb with MiXCR from the PCR reads. The table has approximately 7,300 distinct CDR3 sequences, about 41% seen once. These receptors lack a known antigen. The sequenced material came from CD4+ T cells from blood, cultured in vitro. Receptor source: a human donor in good health. The CDR3 runs from the conserved cysteine through the conserved F or W. D genes are given only for firm matches. The size of a clone is reported for some rows only, either as once, few or many, or as a class for expanded clones.

j_call,d_call,clone_size,v_call,cdr3_aa,cdr3_nt
TRBJ1-5,NA,NA,TRBV7-9,CASSLGDGRGYQHF,TGTGCCAGCAGCTTAGGGGACGGAAGGGGGTACCAGCATTTT
TRBJ2-5,NA,NA,TRBV10-1,CASSDSQETQYF,TGCGCCAGCAGTGACTCCCAAGAGACCCAGTACTTC
TRBJ1-2,TRBD1,NA,TRBV28,CASSFSTGGYGYTF,TGTGCCAGCAGTTTTTCGACAGGGGGGTATGGCTACACCTTC
TRBJ1-1,TRBD1,NA,TRBV6-5,CASSWDRLNTEAFF,TGTGCCAGCAGTTGGGACAGACTGAACACTGAAGCTTTCTTT
TRBJ2-1,TRBD2,NA,TRBV19,CASSSTSGKKFF,TGTGCCAGTAGTTCGACTAGCGGGAAAAAGTTCTTC
TRBJ1-2,TRBD1,once,TRBV5-4,CASSLGSRQGAIYGYTF,TGTGCCAGCAGCTTGGGTTCGCGGCAGGGGGCAATCTATGGCTACACCTTC
TRBJ2-7,NA,once,TRBV6-2/TRBV6-3,CASSYMDSYEQYF,TGTGCCAGCAGTTACATGGACAGCTACGAGCAGTACTTC
TRBJ1-2,NA,NA,TRBV10-1,CASSEQGDRGYTF,TGCGCCAGCAGTGAACAGGGAGACCGCGGCTACACCTTC
TRBJ2-7,NA,few,TRBV5-4,CASSLIGRFGEPSYEQYF,TGTGCCAGCAGCTTAATAGGACGGTTCGGGGAACCCTCCTACGAGCAGTACTTC
TRBJ2-1,TRBD2,few,TRBV27,CASSFRRTSGGSSYNEQFF,TGTGCCAGCAGTTTCCGAAGGACTAGCGGGGGGAGCTCCTACAATGAGCAGTTCTTC
TRBJ2-7,NA,NA,TRBV6-5,CASSYGRAYEQYF,TGTGCCAGCAGTTACGGCAGGGCCTACGAGCAGTACTTC
TRBJ2-3,NA,NA,TRBV19,CASGHDRTDTQYF,TGTGCCAGTGGCCATGATCGGACAGATACGCAGTATTTT
TRBJ1-1,NA,large,TRBV28,CASTLVMGILNTEAFF,TGTGCCAGCACTCTCGTTATGGGCATTTTGAACACTGAAGCTTTCTTT
TRBJ2-1,TRBD1,NA,TRBV6-1,CASSPGGVTIEQFF,TGTGCCAGCAGCCCAGGGGGCGTTACTATTGAGCAGTTCTTC
TRBJ2-1,TRBD2,once,TRBV25-1,CASGRLAGDLNEQFF,TGTGCCAGCGGAAGACTAGCGGGAGACCTCAATGAGCAGTTCTTC
TRBJ1-1,NA,NA,TRBV20-1,CSAPGTTHLNTEAFF,TGCAGTGCCCCCGGGACAACCCATTTAAACACTGAAGCTTTCTTT
TRBJ1-5,NA,NA,TRBV4-2,CASSQDRDIRF,TGTGCCAGCAGCCAAGATAGGGACATCAGATTT
TRBJ1-6,TRBD1,NA,TRBV5-6,CASSSRTGSVDSPLHF,TGTGCCAGCAGCTCACGGACAGGATCGGTGGATTCACCCCTCCACTTT
TRBJ2-3,NA,NA,TRBV11-1,CASSLGSGFGTDTQYF,TGTGCCAGCAGCTTGGGTAGTGGGTTTGGCACAGATACGCAGTATTTT
TRBJ2-1,NA,NA,TRBV2,CAILRDSPDSYNEQFF,TGTGCCATCCTCCGGGACTCTCCTGATTCCTACAATGAGCAGTTCTTC
TRBJ2-7,NA,NA,TRBV2,CASSERGSGRSSYEQYF,TGTGCCAGCAGTGAGAGGGGTTCGGGCAGGTCCTCCTACGAGCAGTACTTC
TRBJ1-2,NA,NA,TRBV27,CASSLRQRSGGYTF,TGTGCCAGCAGTTTAAGGCAACGATCGGGTGGCTACACCTTC
TRBJ1-2,TRBD1,few,TRBV7-2,CASSLTGDYGYTF,TGTGCCAGCAGCTTGACAGGGGACTATGGCTACACCTTC
TRBJ1-1,NA,few,TRBV7-9,CASSLVVGSDTEAFF,TGTGCCAGCAGCTTAGTCGTGGGGTCGGACACTGAAGCTTTCTTT
TRBJ2-7,NA,NA,TRBV6-5,CASSYGQSYEQYF,TGTGCCAGCAGTTACGGCCAATCCTACGAGCAGTACTTC
TRBJ2-3,TRBD2,NA,TRBV24-1,CATSDPTSGAAGTQYF,TGTGCCACCAGTGATCCCACTAGCGGTGCCGCAGGTACGCAGTATTTT
TRBJ1-1,NA,NA,TRBV20-1,CSAGAAVRSSDTEAFF,TGCAGTGCTGGGGCGGCAGTCAGGTCTTCTGACACTGAAGCTTTCTTT
TRBJ1-5,TRBD1,few,TRBV20-1,CSARKTGLNQPQHF,TGCAGTGCTAGAAAGACAGGGCTCAATCAGCCCCAGCATTTT
TRBJ1-5,TRBD1,NA,TRBV6-2/TRBV6-3,CASTSGGSFSQPQHF,TGTGCCAGCACTTCAGGGGGCTCTTTCAGTCAGCCCCAGCATTTT
TRBJ1-1,TRBD1,NA,TRBV20-1,CSAREPGGDTEAFF,TGCAGTGCTAGAGAGCCAGGGGGAGACACTGAAGCTTTCTTT
TRBJ2-7,NA,NA,TRBV2,CASSSPSGVSYEQYF,TGTGCCAGCAGTTCACCTTCGGGGGTCTCCTACGAGCAGTACTTC
TRBJ1-2,NA,few,TRBV6-1,CASRTSWGAEGYTF,TGTGCCAGCAGAACCTCTTGGGGGGCAGAAGGCTACACCTTC
TRBJ1-5,TRBD1,few,TRBV7-9,CASRELAGTGDQPQHF,TGTGCCAGCAGAGAGTTGGCCGGGACAGGGGATCAGCCCCAGCATTTT
TRBJ1-5,NA,NA,TRBV28,CASRTLEGLNQPQHF,TGTGCCAGCAGGACACTTGAGGGCCTCAATCAGCCCCAGCATTTT
TRBJ2-3,NA,NA,TRBV20-1,CSARDLSENTDTQYF,TGCAGTGCTAGAGATCTGAGCGAGAACACAGATACGCAGTATTTT
TRBJ2-7,NA,NA,TRBV4-1,CASSQDRSYRAYEQYF,TGCGCCAGCAGCCAAGATCGAAGTTACAGGGCCTACGAGCAGTACTTC